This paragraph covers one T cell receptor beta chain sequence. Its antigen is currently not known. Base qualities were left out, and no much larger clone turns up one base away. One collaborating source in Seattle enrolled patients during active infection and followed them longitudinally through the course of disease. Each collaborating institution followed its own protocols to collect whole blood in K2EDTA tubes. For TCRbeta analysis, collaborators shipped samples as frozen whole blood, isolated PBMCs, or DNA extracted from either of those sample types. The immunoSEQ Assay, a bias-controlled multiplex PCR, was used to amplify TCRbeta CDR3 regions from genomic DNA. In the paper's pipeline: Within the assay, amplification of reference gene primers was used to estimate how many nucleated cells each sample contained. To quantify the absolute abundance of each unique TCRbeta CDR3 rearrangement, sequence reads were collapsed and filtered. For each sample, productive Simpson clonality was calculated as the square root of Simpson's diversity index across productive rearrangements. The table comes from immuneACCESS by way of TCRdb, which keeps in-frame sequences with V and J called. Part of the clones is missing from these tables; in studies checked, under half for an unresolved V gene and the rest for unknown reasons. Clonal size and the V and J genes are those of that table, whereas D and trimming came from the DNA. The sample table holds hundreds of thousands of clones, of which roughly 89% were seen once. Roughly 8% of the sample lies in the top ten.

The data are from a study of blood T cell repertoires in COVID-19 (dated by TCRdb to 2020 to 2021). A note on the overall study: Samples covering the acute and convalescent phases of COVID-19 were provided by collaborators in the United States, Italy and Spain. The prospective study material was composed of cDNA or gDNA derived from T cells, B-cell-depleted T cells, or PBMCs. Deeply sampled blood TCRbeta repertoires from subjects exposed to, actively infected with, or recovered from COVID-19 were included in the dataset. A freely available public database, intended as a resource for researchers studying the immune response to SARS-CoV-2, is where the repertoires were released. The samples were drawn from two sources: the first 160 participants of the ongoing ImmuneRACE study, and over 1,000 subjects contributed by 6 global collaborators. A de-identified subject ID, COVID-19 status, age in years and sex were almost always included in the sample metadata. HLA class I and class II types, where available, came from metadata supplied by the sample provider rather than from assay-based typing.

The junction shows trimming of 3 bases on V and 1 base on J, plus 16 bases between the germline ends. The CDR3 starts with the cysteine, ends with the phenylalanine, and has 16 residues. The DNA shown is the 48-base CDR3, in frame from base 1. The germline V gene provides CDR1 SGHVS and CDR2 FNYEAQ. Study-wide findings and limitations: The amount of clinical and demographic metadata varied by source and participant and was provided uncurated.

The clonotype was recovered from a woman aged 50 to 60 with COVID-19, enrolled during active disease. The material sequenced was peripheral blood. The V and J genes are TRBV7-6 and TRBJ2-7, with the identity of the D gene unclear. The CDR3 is CASSLGSGPGSYEQYF. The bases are TGTGCCAGCAGCTTGGGTTCCGGTCCAGGTTCCTACGAGCAGTACTTC. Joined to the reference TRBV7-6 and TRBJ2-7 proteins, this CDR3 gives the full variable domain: GAGVSQSPRYKVTKRGQDVALRCDPISGHVSLYWYRQALGQGPEFLTYFNYEAQQDKSGLPNDRFSAERPEGSISTLTIQRTEQRDSAMYRCASSLGSGPGSYEQYFGPGTRLTVT.